A single sample is the source of the 10 T cell receptor beta chains below, sequenced in a study of T cell clones after liver transplantation. The method was immunoSEQ multiplex PCR; TCRdb's version includes in-frame clones alone and lacks a portion of them. The table lists more than 95,000 clones, 82% of them singletons. Specimen: CD4+ T cells from blood, collected before liver transplant. These receptors were collected from a human donor who received a liver transplant.

The chain employs TRBV7-3 and TRBJ1-1, with TRBD1 matching over 8 bases. With 5 bases clipped from V and 4 bases from J, the junction kept 6 bases outside the gene matches. This CDR3 has 14 amino acids. From germline, CDR1 is SGHTA and CDR2 FQGTGA. The CDR3 DNA reads TGTGCCAGCAGCCCCAGGGGGCAGAGCACTGAAGCTTTCTTT. Amino acids: CASSPRGQSTEAFF.

V gene TRBV7-2 combines with J gene TRBJ2-1; 7 bases match TRBD1. V dropped 5 bases and J dropped 4; count of bases not matched to a gene: 5. The germline V gene encodes CDR1 SGHTA and CDR2 FQGNSA. The CDR3 is 14 amino acids. The CDR3 protein is CASSRTGGYNEQFF. The CDR3 DNA reads as TGTGCCAGCAGCCGGACAGGAGGATACAATGAGCAGTTCTTC.

The V call is TRBV27, the J call TRBJ2-2; 8 positions match TRBD2. CDR1 MNHEY and CDR2 SMNVEV come from the germline V gene (reference sequence). The CDR3 consists of 18 residues. Unmatched junction bases numbered 10, after V lost 3 bases and J lost 1 base. CDR3: CASSFFGTRGGNTGELFF. The CDR3 DNA reads as TGTGCCAGCAGTTTTTTTGGGACTAGGGGGGGGAACACCGGGGAGCTGTTTTTT.

The chain joins TRBV5-4 to TRBJ2-1, with 7 bases fitting TRBD2. Germline trimming cut 4 bases from V and 3 bases from J; bases unmatched to any gene: 7. There are 15 residues in the CDR3. CDR1 and CDR2 from the germline V gene are SGHNT and YYREEE (reference sequence). DNA for the CDR3: TGTGCCAGCAGCGTGGGGGGGGAGAACTACAATGAGCAGTTCTTC. This encodes CASSVGGENYNEQFF.

The chain couples TRBV7-9 to TRBJ1-3, with TRBD1 as a possible D gene (5 bases). The CDR3 loop spans 14 amino acids. V lost 3 bases to trimming and J lost 2 bases, with 8 bases between them. Germline V gene data show CDR1 as SEHNR and CDR2 as FQNEAQ (reference sequence). CDR3 in DNA: TGTGCCAGCAGCTTCGGCAGGGCTGGAAACACCATATATTTT. Translation: CASSFGRAGNTIYF.

The CDR3 loop reads CASSIKDNTEAFF. CDR3 coding DNA: TGTGCCAGCAGCATAAAAGACAACACTGAAGCTTTCTTT. The genes are TRBV9 and TRBJ1-1; D is unresolved. V gave up 4 bases and J gave up 2 bases, with 9 bases separating them. Germline lookup yields CDR1 SGDLS and CDR2 YYNGEE. The CDR3 has 13 residues.

The chain links TRBV18 to TRBJ1-5, with unresolved D. The CDR3 has 14 residues. The V end was cut by 4 bases, the J end by 7 bases, with 14 bases between. The germline V gene encodes CDR1 KGHSH and CDR2 LQKENI. The DNA of the CDR3 is TGTGCCAGCTCACTCTTCGGGCCCGAACAGCCCCAGCATTTT. Translated: CASSLFGPEQPQHF. The full variable domain, in which reference TRBV18 and TRBJ1-5 provide the parts outside the CDR3, is NAGVMQNPRHLVRRRGQEARLRCSPMKGHSHVYWYRQLPEEGLKFMVYLQKENIIDESGMPKERFSAEFPKEGPSILRIQQVVRGDSAAYFCASSLFGPEQPQHFGDGTRLSIL.

This clone showed up just a few times. This chain uses TRBV4-1 with TRBJ1-3; TRBD1 aligns across 7 bases. The CDR3 sequence is 17 residues long. V lost 5 bases, J lost 0 bases, and 10 bases stayed unmatched. The germline V gene has CDR1 MGHRA and CDR2 YSYEKL. CDR3 in DNA: TGCGCCAGCAGCGAGGACCCGAGGGGGCACTCTGGAAACACCATATATTTT. Its translation is CASSEDPRGHSGNTIYF.

The chain joins TRBV6-5 to TRBJ1-6, with a possible D match to TRBD1 (6 bases). The CDR3 covers 15 residues. Germline CDR1 is MNHEY and CDR2 is SVGAGI. V was shortened by 2 bases and J by 7 bases, with 12 bases between the two germline ends. The CDR3 sequence is CASSYGGGENSPLHF. The CDR3 region has the DNA TGTGCCAGCAGTTACGGCGGGGGCGAGAATTCACCCCTCCACTTT.

CDR3 coding DNA: TGTGCCAGCAGTTTCCTTTCTAGCACAGATACGCAGTATTTT. Protein product: CASSFLSSTDTQYF. The chain recombines TRBV27 with TRBJ2-3; no reliable D call. In germline, CDR1 is MNHEY, CDR2 SMNVEV (reference sequence). The CDR3 has 14 amino acids. Trimming shortened V by 3 bases and J by 0 bases, and 7 bases separated the two germline ends.